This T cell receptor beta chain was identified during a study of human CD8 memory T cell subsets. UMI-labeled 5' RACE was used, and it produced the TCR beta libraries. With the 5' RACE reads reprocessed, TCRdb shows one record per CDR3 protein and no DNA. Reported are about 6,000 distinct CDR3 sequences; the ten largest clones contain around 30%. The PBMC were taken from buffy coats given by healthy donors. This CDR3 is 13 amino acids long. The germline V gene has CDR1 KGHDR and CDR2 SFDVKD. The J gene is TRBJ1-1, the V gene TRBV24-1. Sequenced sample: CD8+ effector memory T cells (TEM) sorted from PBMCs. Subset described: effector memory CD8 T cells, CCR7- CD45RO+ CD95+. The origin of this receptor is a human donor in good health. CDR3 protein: CATSDFGRSEAFF.